Included here is one T cell receptor (beta chain) sequence, with context. These data belong to a study of OX40 agonist ivuxolimab in advanced cancers. TCRdb's copy holds only in-frame clones and misses some; the assay was immunoSEQ multiplex PCR. The data contain more than 85,000 clones, 89% of them singletons. With V trimmed by 4 bases and J by 7 bases, 8 bases remained unmatched. The V gene's germline CDR1 is MGHDK and CDR2 SYGVNS. The CDR3 has 15 residues. The J gene is TRBJ2-2, the V gene TRBV25-1, with 8 bases matching TRBD1. Sequencing was performed on CD4+ or CD8+ T cells sorted from blood, taken in a trial of the OX40 agonist ivuxolimab. This TCR came from an adult with an advanced solid tumor such as melanoma, head and neck, liver or kidney cancer. The CDR3 region is CASSAFWTGNGELFF. Here the CDR3 DNA reads TGTGCCAGCAGTGCCTTCTGGACAGGGAACGGGGAGCTGTTTTTT.